This TCR beta chain was sequenced in a study of T cells in localized non-small cell lung cancer. The J segment lost 2 bases and the V segment lost 2 bases, leaving 3 bases of the junction unmatched. The CDR3 length is 14 residues. Germline V lookup: CDR1 GTSNPN, CDR2 SVGIG (reference sequence). Profiling relied on immunoSEQ multiplex PCR, and the TCRdb table lists in-frame clones only, not all of them. The sample includes some 3,300 clones, roughly a third seen only once; the top ten take roughly 7.9%. The starting material was lung tumor tissue, obtained before any cancer treatment. This receptor was identified in an older female donor with stage I lung adenocarcinoma. The rearrangement joins TRBV30 to TRBJ1-5, with 7 bases lining up with TRBD1. In nucleotides, the CDR3 is TGTGCCTGGAGTCCCGGACAGGGCAATCAGCCCCAGCATTTT. It specifies CAWSPGQGNQPQHF. Full variable domain (outside the CDR3, taken from reference TRBV30 and TRBJ1-5): SQTIHQWPATLVQPVGSPLSLECTVEGTSNPNLYWYRQAAGRGLQLLFYSVGIGQISSEVPQNLSASRPQDRQFILSSKKLLLSDSGFYLCAWSPGQGNQPQHFGDGTRLSIL.